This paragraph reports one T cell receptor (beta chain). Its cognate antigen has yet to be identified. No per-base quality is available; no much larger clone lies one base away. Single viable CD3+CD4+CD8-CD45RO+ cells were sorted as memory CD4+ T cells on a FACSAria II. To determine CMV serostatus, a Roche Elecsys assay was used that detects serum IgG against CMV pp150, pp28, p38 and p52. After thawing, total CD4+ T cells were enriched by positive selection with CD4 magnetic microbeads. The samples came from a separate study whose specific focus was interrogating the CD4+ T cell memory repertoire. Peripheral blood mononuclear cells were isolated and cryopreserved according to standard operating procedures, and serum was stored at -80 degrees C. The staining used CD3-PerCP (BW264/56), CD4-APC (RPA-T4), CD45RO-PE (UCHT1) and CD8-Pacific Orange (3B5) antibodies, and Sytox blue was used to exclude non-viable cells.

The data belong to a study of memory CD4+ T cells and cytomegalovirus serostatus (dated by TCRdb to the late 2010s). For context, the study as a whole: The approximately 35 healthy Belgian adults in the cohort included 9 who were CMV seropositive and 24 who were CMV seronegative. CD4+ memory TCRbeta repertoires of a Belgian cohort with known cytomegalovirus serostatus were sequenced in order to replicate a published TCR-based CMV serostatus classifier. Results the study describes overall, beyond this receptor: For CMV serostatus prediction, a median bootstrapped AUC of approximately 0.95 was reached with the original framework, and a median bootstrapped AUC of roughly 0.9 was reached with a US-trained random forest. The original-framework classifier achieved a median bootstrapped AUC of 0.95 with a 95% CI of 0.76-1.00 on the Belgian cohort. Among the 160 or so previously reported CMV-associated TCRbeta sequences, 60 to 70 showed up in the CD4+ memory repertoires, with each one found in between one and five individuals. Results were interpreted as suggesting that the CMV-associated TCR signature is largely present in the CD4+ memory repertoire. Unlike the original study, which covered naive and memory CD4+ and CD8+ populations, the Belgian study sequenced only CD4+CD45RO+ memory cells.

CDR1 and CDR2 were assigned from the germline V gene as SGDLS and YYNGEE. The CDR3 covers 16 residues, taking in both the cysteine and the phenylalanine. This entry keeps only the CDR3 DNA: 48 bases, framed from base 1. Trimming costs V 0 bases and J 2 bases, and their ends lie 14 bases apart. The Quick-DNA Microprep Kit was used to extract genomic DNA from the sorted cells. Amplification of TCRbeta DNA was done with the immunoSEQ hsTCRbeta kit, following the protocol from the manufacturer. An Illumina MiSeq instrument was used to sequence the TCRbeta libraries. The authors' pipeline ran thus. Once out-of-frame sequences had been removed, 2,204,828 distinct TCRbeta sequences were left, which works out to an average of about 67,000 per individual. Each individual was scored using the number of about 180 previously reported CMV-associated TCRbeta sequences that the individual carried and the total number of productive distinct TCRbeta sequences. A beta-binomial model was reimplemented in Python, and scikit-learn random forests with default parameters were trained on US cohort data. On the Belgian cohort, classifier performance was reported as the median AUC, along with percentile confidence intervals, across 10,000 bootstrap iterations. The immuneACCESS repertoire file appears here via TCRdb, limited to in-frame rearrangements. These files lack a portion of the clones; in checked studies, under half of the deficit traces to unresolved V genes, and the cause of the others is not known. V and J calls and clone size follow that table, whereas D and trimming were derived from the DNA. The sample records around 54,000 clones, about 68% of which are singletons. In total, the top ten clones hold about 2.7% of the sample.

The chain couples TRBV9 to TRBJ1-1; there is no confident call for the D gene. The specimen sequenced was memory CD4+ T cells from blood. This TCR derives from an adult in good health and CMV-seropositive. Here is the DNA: TGTGCCAGCAGCGTAGGTTTGGAACGGGATAACACTGAAGCTTTCTTT. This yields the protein CASSVGLERDNTEAFF.